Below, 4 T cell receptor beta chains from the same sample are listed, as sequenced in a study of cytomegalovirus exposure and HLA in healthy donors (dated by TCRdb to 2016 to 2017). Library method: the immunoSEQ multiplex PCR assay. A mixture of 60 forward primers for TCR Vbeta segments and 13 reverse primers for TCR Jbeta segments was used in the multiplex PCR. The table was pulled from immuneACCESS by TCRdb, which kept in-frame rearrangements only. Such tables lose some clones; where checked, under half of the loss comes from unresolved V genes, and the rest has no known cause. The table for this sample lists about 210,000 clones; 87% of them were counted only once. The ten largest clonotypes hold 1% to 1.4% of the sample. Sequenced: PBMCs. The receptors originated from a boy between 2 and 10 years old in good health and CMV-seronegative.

CDR3 residues: CASSDFSSAGGRNQPQHF. Here the CDR3 DNA reads TGTGCCAGCAGTGATTTTTCGTCGGCAGGGGGCCGCAATCAGCCCCAGCATTTT. This chain joins TRBV2 and TRBJ1-5, with 8 bases matching TRBD1. Germline loops: CDR1 SNHLY, CDR2 FYNNEI. The length of the CDR3 is 18 residues. V was pared by 3 bases and J by 2 bases, with 12 bases of the junction left unmatched.

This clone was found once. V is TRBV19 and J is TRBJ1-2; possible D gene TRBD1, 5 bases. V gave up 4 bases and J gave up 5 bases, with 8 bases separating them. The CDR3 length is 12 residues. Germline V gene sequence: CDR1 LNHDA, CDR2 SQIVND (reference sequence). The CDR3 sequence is CASSNAGYGYTF. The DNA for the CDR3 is TGTGCCAGTAGTAATGCAGGGTATGGCTACACCTTC.

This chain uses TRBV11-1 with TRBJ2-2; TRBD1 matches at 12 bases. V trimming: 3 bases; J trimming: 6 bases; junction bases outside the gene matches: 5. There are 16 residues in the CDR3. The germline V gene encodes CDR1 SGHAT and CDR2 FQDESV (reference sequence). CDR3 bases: TGTGCCAGCAGCTTTTTTGGGACAGGGGGCCCCGGGGAGCTGTTTTTT. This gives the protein CASSFFGTGGPGELFF. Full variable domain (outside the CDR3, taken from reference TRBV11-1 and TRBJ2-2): EAEVAQSPRYKITEKSQAVAFWCDPISGHATLYWYRQILGQGPELLVQFQDESVVDDSQLPKDRFSAERLKGVDSTLKIQPAELGDSAMYLCASSFFGTGGPGELFFGEGSRLTVL.

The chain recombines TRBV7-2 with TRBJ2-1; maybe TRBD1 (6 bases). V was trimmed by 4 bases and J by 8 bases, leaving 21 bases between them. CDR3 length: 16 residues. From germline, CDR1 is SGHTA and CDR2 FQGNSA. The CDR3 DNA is TGTGCCAGCAGCTCAGACTCGGCTAGTGGGGGCTATGAGCAGTTCTTC. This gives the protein CASSSDSASGGYEQFF. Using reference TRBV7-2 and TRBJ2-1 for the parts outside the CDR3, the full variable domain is GAGVSQSPSNKVTEKGKDVELRCDPISGHTALYWYRQSLGQGLEFLIYFQGNSAPDKSGLPSDRFSAERTGGSVSTLTIQRTQQEDSAVYLCASSSDSASGGYEQFFGPGTRLTVL.